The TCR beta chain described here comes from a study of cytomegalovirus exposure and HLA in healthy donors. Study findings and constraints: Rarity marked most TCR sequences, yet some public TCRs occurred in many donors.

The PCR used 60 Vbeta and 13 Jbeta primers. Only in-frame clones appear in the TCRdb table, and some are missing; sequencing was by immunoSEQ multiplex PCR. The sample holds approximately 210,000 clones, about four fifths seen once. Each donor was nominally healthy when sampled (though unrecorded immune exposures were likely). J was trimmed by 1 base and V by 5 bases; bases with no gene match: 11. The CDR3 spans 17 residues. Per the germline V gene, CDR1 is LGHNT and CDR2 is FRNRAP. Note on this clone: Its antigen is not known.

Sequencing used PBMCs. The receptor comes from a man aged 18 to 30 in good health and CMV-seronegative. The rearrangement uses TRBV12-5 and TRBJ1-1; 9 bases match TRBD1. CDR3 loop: CASGVGQGLGGNTEAFF. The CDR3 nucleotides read TGTGCTAGTGGTGTCGGACAGGGGTTAGGTGGGAACACTGAAGCTTTCTTT.